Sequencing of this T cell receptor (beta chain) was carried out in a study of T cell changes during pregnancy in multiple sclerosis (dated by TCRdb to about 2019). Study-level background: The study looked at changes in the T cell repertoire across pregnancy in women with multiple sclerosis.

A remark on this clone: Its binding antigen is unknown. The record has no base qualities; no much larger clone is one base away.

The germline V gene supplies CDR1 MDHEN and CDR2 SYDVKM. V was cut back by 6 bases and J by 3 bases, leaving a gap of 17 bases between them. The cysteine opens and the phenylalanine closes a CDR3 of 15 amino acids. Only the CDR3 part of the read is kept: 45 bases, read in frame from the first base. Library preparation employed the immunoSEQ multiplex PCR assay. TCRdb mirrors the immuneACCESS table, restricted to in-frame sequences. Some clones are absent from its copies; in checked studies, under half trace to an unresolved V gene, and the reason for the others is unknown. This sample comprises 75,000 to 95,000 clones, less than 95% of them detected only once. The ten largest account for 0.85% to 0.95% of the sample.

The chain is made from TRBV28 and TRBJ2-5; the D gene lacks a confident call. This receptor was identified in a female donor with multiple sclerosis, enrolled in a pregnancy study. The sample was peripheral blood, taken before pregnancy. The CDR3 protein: CASRPTLEPEETQYF. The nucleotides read TGTGCCAGCAGACCTACTCTAGAACCCGAAGAGACCCAGTACTTC.